The sequence of this T cell receptor (beta chain) was determined in a study of shared clonotypes between healthy human individuals. Background on the study: The plates for each donor numbered three CD4 naive, three CD4 memory, two CD8 naive and one CD8 memory.

Study-wide findings and caveats: Incompleteness in sorted-subset sequencing, despite large depth, was shown by rarefaction. Sampling covered blood only; tissue repertoires likely differ.

Germline V CDR1 and CDR2: MNHEY, SMNVEV (reference sequence). The CDR3 sequence is 11 residues long. V was shortened by 3 bases and J by 4 bases, with 3 bases between the two germline ends. Using immunoSEQ multiplex PCR, the repertoire was profiled, and TCRdb retains in-frame clones only, with some absent. Of about 590,000 clones listed, around 95% are singletons. This clone occurred a few times. Antigen specificity is unknown. Distinct nucleotide sequences in the sample also encode this CDR3. Terminally differentiated effector memory CD45RA+ cells were left out of the naive CD8 fraction, which was CD45RO-negative and positively selected for CCR7. Donors, without exception, were Caucasian adults residing in Nashville, Tennessee.

This TCR was recovered from a woman under 40 in good health. The V gene is TRBV27, the J gene TRBJ1-1, with D uncertain. Material for sequencing was naive CD8+ T cells sorted from blood. The DNA of the CDR3 is TGTGCCAGCAGTTTTGGCACTGAAGCTTTCTTT. It yields the protein CASSFGTEAFF.